This T cell receptor (beta chain) derives from a study of spatial heterogeneity in lung cancer. This clonotype was observed at least ten times. The time point: sample taken at primary tumor resection. The donor population consisted of roughly 70 patients with untreated, early-stage non-small cell lung cancer. All TCR cDNA molecules were individually tagged with a unique molecular identifier. TCRdb redid the calling of the 5' RACE reads with MiXCR, one entry per CDR3 protein. This sample has around 5,000 distinct CDR3 sequences, with 2.9% found just once. This receptor was obtained from a male donor with early-stage non-small cell lung cancer. The sample here was normal lung tissue next to the tumor, taken at surgery.

CDR3 amino acids: CSATGLYGYTF. The CDR3 nucleotides read TGCAGTGCGACAGGACTCTATGGCTACACCTTC. This rearrangement joins TRBV20-1 to TRBJ1-2, with D possibly matching TRBD1 (6 bases). The CDR3 contains 11 residues. Germline lookup yields CDR1 DFQATT and CDR2 SNEGSKA (reference sequence). Deletions cut 6 bases from V and 4 bases from J, with 9 bases between.